This entry lists 3 T cell receptor beta chains sequenced from one sample in a study of T-cell reconstitution after alpha-beta-depleted transplantation in children. Unique molecular identifiers were incorporated when the TCRbeta library was constructed. TCRdb redid the calling of the PCR reads with MiXCR, one entry per CDR3 protein. The sample includes about 250,000 distinct CDR3 sequences, more than 20% of them seen just once. The sample in question was PBMCs, mostly from graft donor cells, obtained 360 days after TCRalphabeta/CD19-depleted stem cell transplant. These receptors were obtained from a female patient between 2 and 10 years old who had a stem cell transplant for congenital amegakaryocytic thrombocytopenia, so the T cells may come from the graft donor.

This clonotype showed up just a few times. This chain links TRBV12-3 or TRBV12-4 with TRBJ1-2, with unresolved D. The CDR3 extends over 13 amino acids. The ends were cut back, 5 bases at V and 4 bases at J, with 11 bases in the middle. The CDR3, as DNA: TGTGCCAGCAGTAGAGGGTTTGGCTATGGCTACACCTTC. This translates into CASSRGFGYGYTF.

The chain has TRBV5-1 and TRBJ2-7, with TRBD2 matching 8 bases. Germline-derived CDR1 and CDR2 are SGHRS and YFSETQ. The ends lost 4 bases at V and 5 bases at J; junction bases unmatched: 8. The CDR3 extends over 14 amino acids. As DNA, the CDR3 is TGCGCCAGCAGCATACAACCGGGGGGGAACGAGCAGTACTTC. Translation: CASSIQPGGNEQYF. The whole variable domain, filled in from reference TRBV5-1 and TRBJ2-7, reads KAGVTQTPRYLIKTRGQQVTLSCSPISGHRSVSWYQQTPGQGLQFLFEYFSETQRNKGNFPGRFSGRQFSNSRSEMNVSTLELGDSALYLCASSIQPGGNEQYFGPGTRLTVT.

CDR3 region: CASSFDSSYNEQFF. The DNA of the CDR3 is TGTGCCAGCAGCTTTGATAGCTCCTACAATGAGCAGTTCTTC. This chain uses TRBV7-9 with TRBJ2-1, with unresolved D. V dropped 3 bases and J dropped 0 bases, with 6 bases sitting between them. Germline CDR1 reads SEHNR; CDR2 reads FQNEAQ (reference sequence). The CDR3 covers 14 residues.